This T cell receptor (beta chain) stems from a study of vaccination and CD4 T cells after COVID-19. Study in general: Diagnosis preceded the drawing of post-COVID samples by a median 101 days (range 35 to 161). Overlapping SARS-CoV-2, HCoV-NL63, HCoV-OC43 and HCoV-229E spike peptides stimulated the cells.

Researchers used the Oncomine TCR Beta short-read assay to sequence DNA from cultured CD4+ T cells. Investigators obtained genomic DNA by extraction from cultured CD4+ T cells. TCRdb recomputed calls from the PCR reads with MiXCR, one row per CDR3 protein. The data contain 16,000 or so distinct CDR3 sequences, about two fifths of them singletons. This clonotype ranks as medium-sized (0.01 to 0.1%). Its antigen is undetermined. Stated treatment: approximately 11-day PBMC culture with coronavirus spike peptide pools or control peptides (ViraFEST assay). V lost 8 bases to trimming and J lost 2 bases, with 11 bases between them. CDR1 is DFQATT, CDR2 SNEGSKA, per germline (reference sequence). The CDR3 runs to 12 residues.

Here the sequenced sample was CD4+ T cells from blood, cultured in vitro, taken after SARS-CoV-2 vaccination. The receptor was derived from a human donor who had recovered from COVID-19. The rearrangement links TRBV20-1 to TRBJ2-3; D not resolved. Here the CDR3 reads CSWNPATDTQYF. CDR3 nucleotide sequence: TGCAGTTGGAATCCGGCCACAGATACGCAGTATTTT.